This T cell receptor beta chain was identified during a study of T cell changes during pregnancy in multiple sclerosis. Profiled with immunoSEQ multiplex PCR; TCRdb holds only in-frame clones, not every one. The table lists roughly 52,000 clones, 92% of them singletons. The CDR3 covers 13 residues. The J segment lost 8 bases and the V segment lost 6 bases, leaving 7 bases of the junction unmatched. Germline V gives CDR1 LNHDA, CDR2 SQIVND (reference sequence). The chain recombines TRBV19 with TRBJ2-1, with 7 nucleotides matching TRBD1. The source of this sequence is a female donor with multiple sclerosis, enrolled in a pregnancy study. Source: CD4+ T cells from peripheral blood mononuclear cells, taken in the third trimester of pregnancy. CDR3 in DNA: TGTGCCAGTAGCCTGGGGACAGCGGATGAGCAGTTCTTC. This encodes CASSLGTADEQFF.